The sample holds one count of the clone carrying this TCR beta chain. Profiling relied on immunoSEQ multiplex PCR, and the TCRdb table lists in-frame clones only, not all of them. The sample records about 120,000 clones, approximately 94% being singletons. Germline V gene data show CDR1 as GTSNPN and CDR2 as SVGIG (reference sequence). This CDR3 comprises 13 residues. V was cut by 2 bases and J by 7 bases, with 14 bases left in between. This record belongs to a study of T cell changes during pregnancy in multiple sclerosis. The sequencing used peripheral blood, collected before pregnancy. The TCR originated in a female donor with multiple sclerosis, enrolled in a pregnancy study. The V and J genes are TRBV30 and TRBJ1-2; D not certain. CDR3 sequence reads: CAWSKGGESGYTF. CDR3 coding DNA: TGTGCCTGGAGTAAGGGCGGGGAGTCTGGCTACACCTTC.